The source of this T cell receptor beta chain is a study of chemoradiotherapy in HPV16-positive cancers. Study-wide findings and caveats: Candidate HPV-specific clones and E7-related TCR motifs grew in tumor during treatment.

Generated by immunoSEQ multiplex PCR, the TCRdb table keeps only in-frame clones and is missing some. The table lists approximately 5,700 clones, around 87% of them singletons. A note on this clone: Its antigen is unknown.

V was cut by 5 bases and J by 1 base, with 17 bases left in between. Per the germline V gene, CDR1 is MDHEN and CDR2 is SYDVKM. The CDR3 consists of 17 residues. V usage is TRBV28 and J usage is TRBJ2-2; maybe TRBD1 (6 bases). This clonotype was obtained from a human donor with HPV-associated anogenital cancer. This material consisted of tumor tissue, taken from a patient who underwent chemoradiotherapy. The CDR3 is CASSVAGTGMNTGELFF. The CDR3 DNA reads as TGTGCCAGCAGTGTCGCAGGAACAGGGATGAACACCGGGGAGCTGTTTTTT.